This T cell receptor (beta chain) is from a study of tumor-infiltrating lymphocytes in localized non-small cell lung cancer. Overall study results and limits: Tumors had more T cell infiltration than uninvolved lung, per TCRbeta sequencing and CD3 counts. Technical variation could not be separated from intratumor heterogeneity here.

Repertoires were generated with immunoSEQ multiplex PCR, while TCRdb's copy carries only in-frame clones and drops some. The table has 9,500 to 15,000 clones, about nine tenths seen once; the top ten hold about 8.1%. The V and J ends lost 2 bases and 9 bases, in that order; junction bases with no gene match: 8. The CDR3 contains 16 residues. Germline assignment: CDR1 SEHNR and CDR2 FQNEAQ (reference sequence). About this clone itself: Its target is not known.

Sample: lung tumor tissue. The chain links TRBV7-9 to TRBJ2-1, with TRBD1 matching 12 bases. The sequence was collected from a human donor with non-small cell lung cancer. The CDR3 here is CASSLWRDRGLGEQFF. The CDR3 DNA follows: TGTGCCAGCAGCTTATGGCGGGACAGGGGGCTTGGTGAGCAGTTCTTC. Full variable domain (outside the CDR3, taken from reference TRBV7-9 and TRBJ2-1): DTGVSQNPRHKITKRGQNVTFRCDPISEHNRLYWYRQTLGQGPEFLTYFQNEAQLEKSRLLSDRFSAERPKGSFSTLEIQRTEQGDSAMYLCASSLWRDRGLGEQFFGPGTRLTVL.